This TCR beta chain was observed in a study of T cell changes during pregnancy in multiple sclerosis. This CDR3 comprises 14 residues. After removal of 4 bases from V and 5 bases from J, the junction contained 8 bases not matched to a gene. Looked up from germline, CDR1 is GTSNPN and CDR2 is SVGIG (reference sequence). TCRdb's table, derived via immunoSEQ multiplex PCR, lists solely in-frame clones and lacks some. The sample lists some 97,000 clones; roughly 92% were seen once. The TCR comes from a female donor with multiple sclerosis, enrolled in a pregnancy study. The V call is TRBV30, the J call TRBJ2-3; 8 bases fit TRBD2. The source was peripheral blood, collected in the second trimester of pregnancy. The CDR3 sequence: CAWNKAGAGDTQYF. In DNA form, the CDR3 reads TGTGCCTGGAATAAAGCGGGGGCGGGAGATACGCAGTATTTT.